The 6 T cell receptor beta chains in this list originate from one sample, sequenced in a study of PD-1 blockade in mismatch repair-deficient tumors. Profiling relied on immunoSEQ multiplex PCR, and the TCRdb table lists in-frame clones only, not all of them. The profile shows 100,000 to 150,000 clones, about 86% of them singletons. The sample consisted of peripheral blood, taken 44 weeks after starting pembrolizumab. All receptors come from an adult with mismatch repair-deficient cancer.

V gene TRBV12-5 combines with J gene TRBJ2-7; 7 bases agree with TRBD1. CDR1 LGHNT and CDR2 FRNRAP come from the germline V gene. V was pared by 1 base and J by 1 base, with 10 bases of the junction left unmatched. The CDR3 is 17 amino acids. CDR3 nucleotides: TGTGCTAGTGGTTTGGCCCCCCCTGACAGGGCTTCCTACGAGCAGTACTTC. Translating it yields CASGLAPPDRASYEQYF.

This sequence joins TRBV6-5 and TRBJ2-5; D call uncertain. V was clipped by 5 bases and J by 5 bases, with 12 bases between them. This CDR3 spans 13 amino acids. The germline CDR1 and CDR2 sequences are MNHEY and SVGAGI. Written as DNA, the CDR3 is TGTGCCAGCAGTGACCCTAGAAGTGAGACCCAGTACTTC. Translated, it gives CASSDPRSETQYF.

The CDR3 loop reads CATSGTSSGLSDTQYF. The DNA of the CDR3 is TGTGCCACCTCTGGGACTAGTTCTGGGTTGTCAGATACGCAGTATTTT. The chain joins TRBV27 to TRBJ2-3; 8 bases line up with TRBD2. The CDR3 covers 16 residues. The V gene's germline CDR1 is MNHEY and CDR2 SMNVEV (reference sequence). V gave up 10 bases and J gave up 4 bases; unmatched junction bases: 16.

This rearrangement joins TRBV9 to TRBJ2-1, with 9 bases aligning to TRBD2. The CDR3 is 16 residues long. Germline CDR1 SGDLS, CDR2 YYNGEE. V shed 0 bases, J shed 2 bases, and the junction held 3 bases outside the gene matches. CDR3 in amino acids: CASSVVPSGTYNEQFF. In nucleotides, the CDR3 is TGTGCCAGCAGCGTAGTACCTAGCGGGACCTACAATGAGCAGTTCTTC.

The gene calls are TRBV2 and TRBJ2-7; 10 positions agree with TRBD1. V was clipped by 4 bases and J by 3 bases; unmatched bases: 9. Germline CDR1 and CDR2: SNHLY and FYNNEI. There are 16 residues in the CDR3. This chain's CDR3 is CASSVTFGTGDYEQYF. CDR3 DNA: TGTGCCAGCAGTGTCACTTTCGGGACAGGGGACTACGAGCAGTACTTC.

This sequence joins TRBV7-9 and TRBJ2-5; 7 bases match TRBD1. Per germline, CDR1 SEHNR and CDR2 FQNEAQ (reference sequence). Trimming at V came to 6 bases and at J to 3 bases, leaving 1 base not matched to a gene. CDR3 size: 12 residues. The CDR3 here is CASRGTEETQYF. The CDR3 DNA is TGTGCCAGCAGGGGGACAGAAGAGACCCAGTACTTC.